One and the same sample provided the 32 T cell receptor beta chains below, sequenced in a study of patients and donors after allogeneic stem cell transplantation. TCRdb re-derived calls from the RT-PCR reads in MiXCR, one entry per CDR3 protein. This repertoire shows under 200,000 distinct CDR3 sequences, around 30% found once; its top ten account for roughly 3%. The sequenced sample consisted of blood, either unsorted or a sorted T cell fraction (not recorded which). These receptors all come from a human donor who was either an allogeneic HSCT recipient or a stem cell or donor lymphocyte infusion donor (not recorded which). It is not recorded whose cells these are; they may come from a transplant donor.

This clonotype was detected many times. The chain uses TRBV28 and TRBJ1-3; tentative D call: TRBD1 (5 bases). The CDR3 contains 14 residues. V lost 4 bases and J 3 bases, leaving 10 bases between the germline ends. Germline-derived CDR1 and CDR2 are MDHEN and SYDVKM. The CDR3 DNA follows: TGTGCCAGCAGTTCCCGCAGGGTTGGAAACACCATATATTTT. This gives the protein CASSSRRVGNTIYF. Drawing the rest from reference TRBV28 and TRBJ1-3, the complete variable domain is DVKVTQSSRYLVKRTGEKVFLECVQDMDHENMFWYRQDPGLGLRLIYFSYDVKMKEKGDIPEGYSVSREKKERFSLILESASTNQTSMYLCASSSRRVGNTIYFGEGSWLTVV.

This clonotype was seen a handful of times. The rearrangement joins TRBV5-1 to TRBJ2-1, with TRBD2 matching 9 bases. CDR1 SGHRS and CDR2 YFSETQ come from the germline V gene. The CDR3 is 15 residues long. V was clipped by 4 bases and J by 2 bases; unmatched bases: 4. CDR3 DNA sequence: TGCGCCAGCAGCCAGACTAGCGGAACCTACAATGAGCAGTTCTTC. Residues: CASSQTSGTYNEQFF.

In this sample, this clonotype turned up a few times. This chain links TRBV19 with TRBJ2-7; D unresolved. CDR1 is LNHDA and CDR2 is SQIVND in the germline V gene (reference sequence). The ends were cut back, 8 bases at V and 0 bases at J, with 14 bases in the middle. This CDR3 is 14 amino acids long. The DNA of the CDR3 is TGTGCCAGTTCGTGGCAGGAAAGCTCCTACGAGCAGTACTTC. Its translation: CASSWQESSYEQYF.

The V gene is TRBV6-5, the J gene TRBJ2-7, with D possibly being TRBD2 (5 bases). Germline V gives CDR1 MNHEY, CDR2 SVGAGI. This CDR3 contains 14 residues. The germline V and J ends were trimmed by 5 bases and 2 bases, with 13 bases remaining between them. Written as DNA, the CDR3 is TGTGCCAGCAGTCCAGAGGGTATACCCTACGAGCAGTACTTC. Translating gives CASSPEGIPYEQYF.

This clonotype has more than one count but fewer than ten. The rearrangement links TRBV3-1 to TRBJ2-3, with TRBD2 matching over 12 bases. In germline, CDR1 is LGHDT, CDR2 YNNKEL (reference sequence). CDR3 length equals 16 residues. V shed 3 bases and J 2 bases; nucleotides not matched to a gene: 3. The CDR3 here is CASSHLAGGTTDTQYF. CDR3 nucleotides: TGTGCCAGCAGCCATCTAGCGGGAGGGACCACAGATACGCAGTATTTT.

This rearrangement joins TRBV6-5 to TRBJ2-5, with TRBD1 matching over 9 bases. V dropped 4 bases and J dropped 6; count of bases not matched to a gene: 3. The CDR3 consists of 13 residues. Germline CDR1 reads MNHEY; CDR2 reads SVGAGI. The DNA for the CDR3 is TGTGCCAGCAGTTCAGGACAGGGGAAGACCCAGTACTTC. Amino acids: CASSSGQGKTQYF.

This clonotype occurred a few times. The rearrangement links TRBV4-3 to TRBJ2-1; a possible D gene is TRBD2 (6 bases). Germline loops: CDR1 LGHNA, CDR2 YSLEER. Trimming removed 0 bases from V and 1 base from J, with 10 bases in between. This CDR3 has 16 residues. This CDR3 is CASSQDRRVSYNEQFF. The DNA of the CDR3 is TGCGCCAGCAGCCAAGATCGGAGGGTGTCCTACAATGAGCAGTTCTTC.

Here the CDR3 DNA reads TGTGCCAGCAGTTACTTCGGGCTAGCGGACAATGAGCAGTTCTTC. It yields the protein CASSYFGLADNEQFF. The genes are TRBV6-6 and TRBJ2-1, with 7 positions matching TRBD2. This CDR3 comprises 15 residues. J gave up 5 bases and V 1 base, and 5 bases lay outside the gene matches. Germline CDR1 is MNHNY and CDR2 is SVGAGI (reference sequence).

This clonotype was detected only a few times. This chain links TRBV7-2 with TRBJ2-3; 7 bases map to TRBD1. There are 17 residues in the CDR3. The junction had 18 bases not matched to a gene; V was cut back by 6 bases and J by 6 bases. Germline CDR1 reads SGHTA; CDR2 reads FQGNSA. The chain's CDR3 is CASSSNPGTAPPDTQYF. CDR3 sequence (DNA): TGTGCCAGCAGTTCCAATCCCGGGACAGCGCCCCCCGATACGCAGTATTTT. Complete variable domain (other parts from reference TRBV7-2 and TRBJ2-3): GAGVSQSPSNKVTEKGKDVELRCDPISGHTALYWYRQSLGQGLEFLIYFQGNSAPDKSGLPSDRFSAERTGGSVSTLTIQRTQQEDSAVYLCASSSNPGTAPPDTQYFGPGTRLTVL.

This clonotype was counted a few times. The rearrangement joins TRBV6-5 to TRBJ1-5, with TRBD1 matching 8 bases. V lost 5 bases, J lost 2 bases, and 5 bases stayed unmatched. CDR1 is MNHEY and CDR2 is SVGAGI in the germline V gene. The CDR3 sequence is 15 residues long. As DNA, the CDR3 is TGTGCCAGCAGTCGACAGGGGAGTGGCAATCAGCCCCAGCATTTT. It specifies CASSRQGSGNQPQHF.

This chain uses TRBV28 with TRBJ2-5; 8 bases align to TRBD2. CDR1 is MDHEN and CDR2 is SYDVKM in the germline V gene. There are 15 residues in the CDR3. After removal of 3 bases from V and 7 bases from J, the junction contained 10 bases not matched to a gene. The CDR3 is CASSFPPAGRGTQYF. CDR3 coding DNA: TGTGCCAGCAGTTTCCCCCCCGCCGGGAGGGGGACCCAGTACTTC.

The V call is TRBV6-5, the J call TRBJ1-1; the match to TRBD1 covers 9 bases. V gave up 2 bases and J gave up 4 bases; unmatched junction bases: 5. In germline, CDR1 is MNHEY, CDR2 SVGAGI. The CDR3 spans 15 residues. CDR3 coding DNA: TGTGCCAGCAGTTACGGACAGGGGTTGGGCACTGAAGCTTTCTTT. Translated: CASSYGQGLGTEAFF.

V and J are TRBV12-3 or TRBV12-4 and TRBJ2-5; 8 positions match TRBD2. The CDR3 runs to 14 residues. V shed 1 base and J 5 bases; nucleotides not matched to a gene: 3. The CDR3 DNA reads TGTGCCAGCAGTTTAGAGCGGGAGCGGGAGACCCAGTACTTC. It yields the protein CASSLERERETQYF.

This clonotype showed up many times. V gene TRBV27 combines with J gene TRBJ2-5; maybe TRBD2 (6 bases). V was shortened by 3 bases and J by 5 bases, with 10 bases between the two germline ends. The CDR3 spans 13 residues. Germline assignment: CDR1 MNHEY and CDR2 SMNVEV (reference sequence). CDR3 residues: CASSFGGAETQYF. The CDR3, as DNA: TGTGCCAGCAGTTTCGGAGGGGCCGAGACCCAGTACTTC.

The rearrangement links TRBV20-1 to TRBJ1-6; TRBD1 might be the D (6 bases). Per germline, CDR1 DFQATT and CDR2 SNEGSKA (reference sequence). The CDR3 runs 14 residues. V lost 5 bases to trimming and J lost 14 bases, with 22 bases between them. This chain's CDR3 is CSAPQGNTEGALHF. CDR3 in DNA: TGCAGTGCTCCTCAGGGGAATACCGAGGGGGCCCTCCACTTT.

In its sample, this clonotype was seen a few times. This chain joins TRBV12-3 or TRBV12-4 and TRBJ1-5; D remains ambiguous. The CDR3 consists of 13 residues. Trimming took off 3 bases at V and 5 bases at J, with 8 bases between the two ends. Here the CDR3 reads CASSFAGYQPQHF. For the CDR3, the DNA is TGTGCCAGCAGTTTCGCCGGATATCAGCCCCAGCATTTT.

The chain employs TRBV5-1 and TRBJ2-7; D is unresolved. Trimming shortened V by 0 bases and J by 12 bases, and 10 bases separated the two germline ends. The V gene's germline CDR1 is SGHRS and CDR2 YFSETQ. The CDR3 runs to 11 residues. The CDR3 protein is CASSLESETYF. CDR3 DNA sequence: TGCGCCAGCAGCTTGGAATCAGAGACGTACTTC.

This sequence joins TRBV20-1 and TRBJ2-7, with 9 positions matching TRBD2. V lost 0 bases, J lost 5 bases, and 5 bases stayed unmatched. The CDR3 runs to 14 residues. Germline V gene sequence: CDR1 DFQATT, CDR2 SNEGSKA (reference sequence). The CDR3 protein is CSARDISGRDEQYF. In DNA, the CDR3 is TGCAGTGCTAGAGATATTAGCGGGAGAGACGAGCAGTACTTC.

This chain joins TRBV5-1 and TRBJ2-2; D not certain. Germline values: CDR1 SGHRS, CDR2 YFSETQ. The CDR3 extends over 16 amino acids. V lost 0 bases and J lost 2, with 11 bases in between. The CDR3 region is CASSLVRVGNTGELFF. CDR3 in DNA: TGCGCCAGCAGCTTGGTTAGGGTCGGTAACACCGGGGAGCTGTTTTTT.

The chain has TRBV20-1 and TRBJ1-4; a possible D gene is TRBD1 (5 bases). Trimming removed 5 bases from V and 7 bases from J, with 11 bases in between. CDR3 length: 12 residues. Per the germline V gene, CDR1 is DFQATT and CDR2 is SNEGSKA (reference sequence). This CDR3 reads CSAHQGPEKLFF. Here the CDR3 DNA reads TGCAGTGCTCACCAGGGCCCTGAAAAACTGTTTTTT.

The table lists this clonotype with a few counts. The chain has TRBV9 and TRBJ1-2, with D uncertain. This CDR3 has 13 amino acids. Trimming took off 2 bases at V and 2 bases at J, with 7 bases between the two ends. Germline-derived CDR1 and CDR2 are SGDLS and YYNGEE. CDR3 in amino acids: CASSVGRNYGYTF. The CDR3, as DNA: TGTGCCAGCAGCGTCGGCAGAAACTATGGCTACACCTTC.

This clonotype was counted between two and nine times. The CDR3 loop reads CSVEERRLYGYTF. The CDR3 nucleotides read TGCAGCGTTGAAGAACGCCGACTCTATGGCTACACCTTC. The rearrangement uses TRBV29-1 and TRBJ1-2; D is undetermined. V was pared by 0 bases and J by 4 bases, with 9 bases between. Germline loops: CDR1 SQVTM, CDR2 ANQGSEA. This CDR3 is built from 13 residues.

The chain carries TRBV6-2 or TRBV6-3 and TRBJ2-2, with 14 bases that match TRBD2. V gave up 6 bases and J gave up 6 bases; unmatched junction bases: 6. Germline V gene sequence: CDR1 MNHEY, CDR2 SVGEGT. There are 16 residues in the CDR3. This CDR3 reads CASSPGTSGGPGELFF. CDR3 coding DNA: TGTGCCAGCAGCCCCGGGACTAGCGGGGGCCCCGGGGAGCTGTTTTTT.

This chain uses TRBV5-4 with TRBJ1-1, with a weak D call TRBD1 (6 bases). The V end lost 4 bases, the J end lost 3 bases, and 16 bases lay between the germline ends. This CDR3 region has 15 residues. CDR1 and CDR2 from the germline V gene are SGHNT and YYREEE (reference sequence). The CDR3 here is CASSPPRGADTEAFF. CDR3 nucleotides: TGTGCCAGCAGCCCCCCCCGGGGGGCGGACACTGAAGCTTTCTTT.

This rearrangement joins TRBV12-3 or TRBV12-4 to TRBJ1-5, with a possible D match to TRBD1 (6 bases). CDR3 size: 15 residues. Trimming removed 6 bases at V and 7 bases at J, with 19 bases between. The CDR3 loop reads CASSPLQGRRQPQHF. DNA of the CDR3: TGTGCCAGCAGCCCCCTACAGGGAAGGAGGCAGCCCCAGCATTTT.

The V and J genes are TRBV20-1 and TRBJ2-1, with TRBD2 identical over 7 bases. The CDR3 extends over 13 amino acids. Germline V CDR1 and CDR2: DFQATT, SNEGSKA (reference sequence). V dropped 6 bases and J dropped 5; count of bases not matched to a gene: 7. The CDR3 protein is CSARDYPNNEQFF. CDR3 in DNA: TGCAGTGCCCGGGACTACCCTAACAATGAGCAGTTCTTC.

For the CDR3, the DNA is TGCAGTGCTGAGCCTCTCCCGCATCCCATCCGAGAGCAGTTCTTC. It yields the protein CSAEPLPHPIREQFF. This rearrangement joins TRBV20-1 to TRBJ2-1; no clear D. Between the trimmed V and J ends, which lost 5 bases and 10 bases, there was a span of 24 bases. From germline, CDR1 is DFQATT and CDR2 SNEGSKA (reference sequence). CDR3 length equals 15 residues.

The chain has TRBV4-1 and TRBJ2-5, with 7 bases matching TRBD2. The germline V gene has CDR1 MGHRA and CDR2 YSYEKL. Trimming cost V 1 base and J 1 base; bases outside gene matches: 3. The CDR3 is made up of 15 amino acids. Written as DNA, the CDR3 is TGCGCCAGCAGCCAAGGGGGAGGGTTCCAAGAGACCCAGTACTTC. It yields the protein CASSQGGGFQETQYF.

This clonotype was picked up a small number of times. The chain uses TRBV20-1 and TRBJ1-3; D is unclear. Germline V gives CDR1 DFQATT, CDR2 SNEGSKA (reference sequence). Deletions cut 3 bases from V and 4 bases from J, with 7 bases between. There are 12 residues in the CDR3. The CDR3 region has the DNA TGCAGTGCTAGCGAGGACGGAAACACCATATATTTT. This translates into CSASEDGNTIYF.

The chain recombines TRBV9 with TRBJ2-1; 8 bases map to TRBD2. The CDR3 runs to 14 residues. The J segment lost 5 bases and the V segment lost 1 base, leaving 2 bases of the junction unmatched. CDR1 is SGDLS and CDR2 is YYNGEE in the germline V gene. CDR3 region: CASSVRTSHNEQFF. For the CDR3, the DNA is TGTGCCAGCAGCGTAAGGACTAGCCACAATGAGCAGTTCTTC. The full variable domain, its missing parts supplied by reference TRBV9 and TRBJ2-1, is DSGVTQTPKHLITATGQRVTLRCSPRSGDLSVYWYQQSLDQGLQFLIQYYNGEERAKGNILERFSAQQFPDLHSELNLSSLELGDSALYFCASSVRTSHNEQFFGPGTRLTVL.

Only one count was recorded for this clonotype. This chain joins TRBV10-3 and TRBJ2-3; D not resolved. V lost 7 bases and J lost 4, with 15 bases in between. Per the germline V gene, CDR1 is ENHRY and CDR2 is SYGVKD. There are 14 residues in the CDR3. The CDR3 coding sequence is TGTGCCATCAATGCGGACCTTAGGGCAGATACGCAGTATTTT. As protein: CAINADLRADTQYF.

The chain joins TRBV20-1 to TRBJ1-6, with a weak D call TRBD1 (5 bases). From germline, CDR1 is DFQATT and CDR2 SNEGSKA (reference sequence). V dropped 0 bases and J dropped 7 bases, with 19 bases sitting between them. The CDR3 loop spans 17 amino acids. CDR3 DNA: TGCAGTGCTAGAGATCCCCTCGGGGGGATGCGGAATTCACCCCTCCACTTT. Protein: CSARDPLGGMRNSPLHF.